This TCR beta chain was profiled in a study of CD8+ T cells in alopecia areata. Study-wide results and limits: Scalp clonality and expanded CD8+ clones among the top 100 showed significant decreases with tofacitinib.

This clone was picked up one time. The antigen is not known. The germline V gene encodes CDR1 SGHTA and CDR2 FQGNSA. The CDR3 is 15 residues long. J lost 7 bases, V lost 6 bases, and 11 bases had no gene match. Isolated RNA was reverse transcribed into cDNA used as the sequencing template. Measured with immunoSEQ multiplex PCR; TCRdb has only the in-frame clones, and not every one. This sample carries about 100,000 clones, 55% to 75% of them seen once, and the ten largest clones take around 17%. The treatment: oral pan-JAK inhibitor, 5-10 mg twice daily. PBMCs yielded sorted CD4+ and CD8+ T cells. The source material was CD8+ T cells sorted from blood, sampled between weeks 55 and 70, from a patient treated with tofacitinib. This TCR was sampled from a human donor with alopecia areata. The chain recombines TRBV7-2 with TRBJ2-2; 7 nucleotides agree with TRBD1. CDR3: CASRPPGQHIGELFF. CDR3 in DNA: TGTGCCAGCAGACCGCCGGGACAGCACATCGGGGAGCTGTTTTTT.